The clone carrying this T cell receptor (beta chain) was counted between two and nine times. Its specificity is not known. TCR beta CDR3 regions were amplified from RNA transcripts. TCR CDR3 regions were first amplified by RT-PCR with HTBI primers. MiXCR, applied by TCRdb to the multiplex PCR reads, yields one record per CDR3 protein. Counted here are some 560,000 distinct CDR3 sequences, roughly 14% occurring once; the ten biggest clones make up under 8%. The study left out patients who had uncontrolled infection, other autoimmune disease, pregnancy or lactation. The data were obtained in a study of T cells in Graves' hyperthyroidism and ophthalmopathy. Study-wide findings and caveats: Most expanded thyroid clonotypes above 0.001 also appeared in blood. Ophthalmopathy, which appeared later, was predicted by the model a median around 6.5 months before onset.

V gave up 0 bases and J gave up 6 bases; unmatched junction bases: 3. Germline CDR1 GTSNPN, CDR2 SVGIG (reference sequence). This CDR3 is built from 15 residues. The J gene is TRBJ2-2, the V gene TRBV30; 11 bases fit TRBD2. The sample consisted of blood. This sequence originates from a woman in her 30s with Graves' hyperthyroidism. CDR3 nucleotide sequence: TGTGCCTGGAGTGTACTAGCGGGAGTTGCCGGGGAGCTGTTTTTT. Encoded protein: CAWSVLAGVAGELFF.